This T cell receptor (beta chain) was observed in a study of CD8 T cells in Susac syndrome. The germline V and J ends were trimmed by 4 bases and 9 bases, with 13 bases remaining between them. The CDR3 is made up of 13 amino acids. The V gene's germline CDR1 is SNHLY and CDR2 FYNNEI. Random hexamers served to reverse transcribe roughly 0.5 to 1 ug RNA. Amplification of TCR beta CDR3 was carried out by immunoSEQ multiplex PCR, which covered 54 Vbeta and 13 Jbeta segments. TCRdb passed the immunoSEQ multiplex PCR reads through MiXCR, listing each CDR3 protein once. The table shows about 210,000 distinct CDR3 sequences, with about 95% occurring only once.

Sequencing was performed on CD4+ T cells from PBMCs. This receptor was taken from a human donor with multiple sclerosis. The rearrangement uses TRBV2 and TRBJ2-1, with a weak D call TRBD1 (6 bases). The CDR3 sequence: CASSGLGAGEQFF. CDR3 DNA: TGTGCCAGCAGTGGGTTGGGGGCGGGTGAGCAGTTCTTC.